The sequence of this TCR beta chain was determined in a study of shared clonotypes between healthy human individuals. Study information: Each donor's CD4 naive and CD4 memory cells filled three plates apiece, CD8 naive two, and CD8 memory one. Points from the study as a whole: Among donors, clonotype sharing was expected to be affected by sequencing depth.

The method was immunoSEQ multiplex PCR; TCRdb's version includes in-frame clones alone and lacks a portion of them. The sample has more than 2,000,000 clones, roughly 92% seen once; the top ten hold about 0.13%. Both subsets, CD45RA+ naive and CD45RA-negative memory, were split from the CD4+ cells. V was cut by 0 bases and J by 3 bases, with 9 bases left in between. Looked up from germline, CDR1 is SEHNR and CDR2 is FQNEAQ (reference sequence). This CDR3 contains 14 residues. A word on this clone: Its antigen is currently unknown.

The chain carries TRBV7-9 and TRBJ2-7; D is unresolved. The clonotype comes from a man younger than 30 in good health. Sample: naive CD4+ T cells sorted from blood. This sample's subset: CD45RA+ positively selected. CDR3 in amino acids: CASSLAWQNYEQYF. CDR3 nucleotides: TGTGCCAGCAGCTTAGCGTGGCAGAACTACGAGCAGTACTTC.